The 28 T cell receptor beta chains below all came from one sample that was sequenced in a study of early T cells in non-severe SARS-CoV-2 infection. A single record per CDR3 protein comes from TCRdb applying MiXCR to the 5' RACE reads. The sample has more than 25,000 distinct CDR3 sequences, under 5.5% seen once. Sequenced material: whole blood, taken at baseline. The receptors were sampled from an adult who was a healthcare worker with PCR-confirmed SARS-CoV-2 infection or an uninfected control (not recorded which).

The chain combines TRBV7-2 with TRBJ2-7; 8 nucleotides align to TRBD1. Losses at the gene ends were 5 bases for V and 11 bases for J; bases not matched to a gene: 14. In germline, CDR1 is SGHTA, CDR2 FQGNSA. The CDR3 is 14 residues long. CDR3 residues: CASSQGQANNLKYF. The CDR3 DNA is TGTGCCAGCAGCCAGGGACAGGCTAATAACCTGAAGTACTTC.

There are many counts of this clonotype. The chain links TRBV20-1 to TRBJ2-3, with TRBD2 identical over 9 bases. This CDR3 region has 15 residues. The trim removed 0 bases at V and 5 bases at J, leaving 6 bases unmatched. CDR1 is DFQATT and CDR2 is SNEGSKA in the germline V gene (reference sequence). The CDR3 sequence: CSARDSGRGGDTQYF. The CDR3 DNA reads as TGCAGTGCTAGAGACTCCGGGCGGGGGGGAGATACGCAGTATTTT.

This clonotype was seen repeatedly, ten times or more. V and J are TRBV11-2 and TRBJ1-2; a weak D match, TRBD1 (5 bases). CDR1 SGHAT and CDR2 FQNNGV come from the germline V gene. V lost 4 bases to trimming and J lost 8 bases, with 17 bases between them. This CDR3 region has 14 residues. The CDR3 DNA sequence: TGTGCCAGCAGCTCCCCCCCCAGGGTTGGGGGCTACACCTTC. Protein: CASSSPPRVGGYTF.

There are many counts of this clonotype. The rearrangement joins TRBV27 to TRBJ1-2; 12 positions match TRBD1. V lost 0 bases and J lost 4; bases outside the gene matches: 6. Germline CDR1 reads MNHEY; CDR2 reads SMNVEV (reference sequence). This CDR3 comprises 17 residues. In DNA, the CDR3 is TGTGCCAGCAGTTTATCGGGACAGGGGGCCTTACCCTATGGCTACACCTTC. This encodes CASSLSGQGALPYGYTF.

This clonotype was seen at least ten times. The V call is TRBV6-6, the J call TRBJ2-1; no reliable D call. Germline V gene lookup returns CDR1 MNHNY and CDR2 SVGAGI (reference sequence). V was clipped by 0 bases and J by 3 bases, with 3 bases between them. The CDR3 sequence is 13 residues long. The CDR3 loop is CASSYSNYNEQFF. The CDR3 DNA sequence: TGTGCCAGCAGTTACTCGAACTACAATGAGCAGTTCTTC.

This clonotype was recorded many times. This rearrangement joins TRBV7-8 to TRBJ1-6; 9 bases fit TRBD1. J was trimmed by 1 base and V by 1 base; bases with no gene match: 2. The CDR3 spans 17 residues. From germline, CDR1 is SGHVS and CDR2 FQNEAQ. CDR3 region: CASSLDRGQSYNSPLHF. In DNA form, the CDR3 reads TGTGCCAGCAGCTTAGACAGGGGGCAATCCTATAATTCACCCCTCCACTTT. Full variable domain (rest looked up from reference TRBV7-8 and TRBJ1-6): GAGVSQSPRYKVAKRGQDVALRCDPISGHVSLFWYQQALGQGPEFLTYFQNEAQLDKSGLPSDRFFAERPEGSVSTLKIQRTQQEDSAVYLCASSLDRGQSYNSPLHFGNGTRLTVT.

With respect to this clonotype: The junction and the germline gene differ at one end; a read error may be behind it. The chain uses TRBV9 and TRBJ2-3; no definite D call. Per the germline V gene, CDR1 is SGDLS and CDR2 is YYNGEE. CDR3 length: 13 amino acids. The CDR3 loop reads CASSVGSTDTQYF. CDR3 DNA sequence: TGTGCCAGCAGTGTAGGGAGCACAGATACGCAGTATTTT.

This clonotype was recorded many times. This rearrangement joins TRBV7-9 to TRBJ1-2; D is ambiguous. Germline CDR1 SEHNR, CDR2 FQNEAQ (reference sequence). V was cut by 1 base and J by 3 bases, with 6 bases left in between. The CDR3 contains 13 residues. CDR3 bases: TGTGCCAGCAGCTTAGAGTCTCACTATGGCTACACCTTC. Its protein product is CASSLESHYGYTF.

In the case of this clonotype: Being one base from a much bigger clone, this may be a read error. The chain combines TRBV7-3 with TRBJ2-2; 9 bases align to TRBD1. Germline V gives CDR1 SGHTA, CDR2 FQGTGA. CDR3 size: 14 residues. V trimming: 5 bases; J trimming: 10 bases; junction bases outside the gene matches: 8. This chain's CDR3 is CASSPKQGAEELFF. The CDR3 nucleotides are TGTGCCAGCAGCCCGAAACAGGGGGCGGAGGAGCTGTTTTTT. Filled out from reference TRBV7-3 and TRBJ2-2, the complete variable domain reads GAGVSQTPSNKVTEKGKYVELRCDPISGHTALYWYRQSLGQGPEFLIYFQGTGAADDSGLPNDRFFAVRPEGSVSTLKIQRTERGDSAVYLCASSPKQGAEELFFGEGSRLTVL.

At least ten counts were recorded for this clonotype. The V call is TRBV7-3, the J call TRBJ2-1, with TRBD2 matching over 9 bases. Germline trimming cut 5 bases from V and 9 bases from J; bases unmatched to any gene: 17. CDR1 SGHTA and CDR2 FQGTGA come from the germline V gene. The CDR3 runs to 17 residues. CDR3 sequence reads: CASSPLIGGGAAGEQFF. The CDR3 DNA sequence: TGTGCCAGCAGCCCTTTAATAGGCGGGGGGGCCGCTGGTGAGCAGTTCTTC.

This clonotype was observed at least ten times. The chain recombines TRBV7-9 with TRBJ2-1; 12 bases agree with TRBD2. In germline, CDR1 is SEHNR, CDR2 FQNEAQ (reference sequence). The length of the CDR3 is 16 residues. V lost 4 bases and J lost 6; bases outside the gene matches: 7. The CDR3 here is CASSSQGGLAGNEQFF. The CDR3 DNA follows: TGTGCCAGCAGCTCCCAAGGGGGACTAGCGGGCAATGAGCAGTTCTTC.

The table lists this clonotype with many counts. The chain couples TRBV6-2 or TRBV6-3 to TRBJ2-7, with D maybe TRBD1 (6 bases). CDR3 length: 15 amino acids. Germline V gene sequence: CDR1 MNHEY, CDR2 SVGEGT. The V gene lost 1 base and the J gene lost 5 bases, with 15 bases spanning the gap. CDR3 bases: TGTGCCAGCAGTTACTTACAGGGTCGGAAAAACGAGCAGTACTTC. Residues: CASSYLQGRKNEQYF.

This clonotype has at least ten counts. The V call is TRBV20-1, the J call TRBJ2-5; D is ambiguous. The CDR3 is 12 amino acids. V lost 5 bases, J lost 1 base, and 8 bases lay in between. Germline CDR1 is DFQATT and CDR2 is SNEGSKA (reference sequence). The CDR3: CSAQRFQETQYF. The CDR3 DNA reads TGCAGTGCTCAGCGATTCCAAGAGACCCAGTACTTC.

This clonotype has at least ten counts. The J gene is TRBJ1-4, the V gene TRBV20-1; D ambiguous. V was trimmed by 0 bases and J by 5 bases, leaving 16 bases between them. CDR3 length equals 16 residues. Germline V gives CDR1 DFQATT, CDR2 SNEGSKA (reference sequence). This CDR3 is CSARDGPGRQNEKLFF. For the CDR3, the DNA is TGCAGTGCTAGAGATGGTCCTGGCAGGCAGAATGAAAAACTGTTTTTT.

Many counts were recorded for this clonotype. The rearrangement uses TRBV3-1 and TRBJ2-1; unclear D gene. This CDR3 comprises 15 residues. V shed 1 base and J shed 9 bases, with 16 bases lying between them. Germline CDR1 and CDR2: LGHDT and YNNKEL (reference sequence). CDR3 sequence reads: CASSQGVQPSSEQFF. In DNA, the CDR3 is TGTGCCAGCAGCCAAGGGGTACAGCCCAGTAGTGAGCAGTTCTTC.

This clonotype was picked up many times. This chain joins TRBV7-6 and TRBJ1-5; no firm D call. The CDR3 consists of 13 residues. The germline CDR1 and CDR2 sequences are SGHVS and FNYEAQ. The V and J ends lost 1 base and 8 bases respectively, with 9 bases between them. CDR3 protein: CASSLGGREPQHF. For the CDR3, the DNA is TGTGCCAGCAGCTTAGGAGGGAGGGAGCCCCAGCATTTT.

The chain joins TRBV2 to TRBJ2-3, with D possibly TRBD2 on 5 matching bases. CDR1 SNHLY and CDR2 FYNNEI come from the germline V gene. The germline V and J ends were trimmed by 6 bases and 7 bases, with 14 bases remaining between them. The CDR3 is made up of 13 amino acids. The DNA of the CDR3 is TGTGCCAGCAGCGATACATTAGCGTATACGCAGTATTTT. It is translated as CASSDTLAYTQYF.

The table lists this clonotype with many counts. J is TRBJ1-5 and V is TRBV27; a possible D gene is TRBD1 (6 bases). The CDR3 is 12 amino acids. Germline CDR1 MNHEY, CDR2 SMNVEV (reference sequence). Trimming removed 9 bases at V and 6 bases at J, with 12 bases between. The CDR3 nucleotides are TGTGCCAGTAAGGGGGGAGGTCAGCCCCAGCATTTT. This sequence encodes CASKGGGQPQHF.

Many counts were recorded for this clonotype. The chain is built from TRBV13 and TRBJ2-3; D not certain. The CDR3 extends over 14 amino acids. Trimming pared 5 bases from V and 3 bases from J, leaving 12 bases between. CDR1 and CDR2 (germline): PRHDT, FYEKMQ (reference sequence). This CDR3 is CASSRVGLTDTQYF. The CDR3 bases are TGTGCCAGCAGCCGGGTGGGTCTTACAGATACGCAGTATTTT.

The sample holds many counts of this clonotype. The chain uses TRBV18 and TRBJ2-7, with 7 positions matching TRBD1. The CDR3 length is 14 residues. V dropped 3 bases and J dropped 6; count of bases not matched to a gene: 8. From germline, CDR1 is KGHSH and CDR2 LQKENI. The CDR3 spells CASSPGGQASEQYF. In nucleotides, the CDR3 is TGTGCCAGCTCACCCGGTGGACAGGCTTCCGAGCAGTACTTC.

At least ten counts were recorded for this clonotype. CDR3 sequence: CASSVDTGGSYEQYF. In DNA, the CDR3 is TGTGCCAGCAGCGTAGACACAGGGGGTTCCTACGAGCAGTACTTC. The chain is built from TRBV9 and TRBJ2-7, with 8 bases lining up with TRBD1. V gave up 0 bases and J gave up 1 base; unmatched junction bases: 3. This CDR3 spans 15 amino acids. Per the germline V gene, CDR1 is SGDLS and CDR2 is YYNGEE.

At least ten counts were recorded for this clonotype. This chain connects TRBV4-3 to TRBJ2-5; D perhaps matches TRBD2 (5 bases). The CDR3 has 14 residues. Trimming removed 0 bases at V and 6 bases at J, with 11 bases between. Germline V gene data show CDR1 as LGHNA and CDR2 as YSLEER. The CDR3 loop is CASSQETAGQTQYF. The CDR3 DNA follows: TGCGCCAGCAGCCAAGAAACGGCGGGCCAGACCCAGTACTTC.

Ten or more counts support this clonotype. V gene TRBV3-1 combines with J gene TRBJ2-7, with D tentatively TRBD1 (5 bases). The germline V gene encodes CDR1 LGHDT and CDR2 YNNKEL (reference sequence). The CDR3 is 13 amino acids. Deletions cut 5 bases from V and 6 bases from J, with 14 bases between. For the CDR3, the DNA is TGTGCCAGCAGCTACGCTTCAGGGATCGAGCAGTACTTC. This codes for CASSYASGIEQYF.

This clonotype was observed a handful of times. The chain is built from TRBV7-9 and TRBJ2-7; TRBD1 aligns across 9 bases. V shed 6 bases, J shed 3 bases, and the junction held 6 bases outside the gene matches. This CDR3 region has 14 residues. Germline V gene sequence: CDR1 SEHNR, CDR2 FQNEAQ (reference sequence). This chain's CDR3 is CASSPTGGSYEQYF. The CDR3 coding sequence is TGTGCCAGCAGTCCGACAGGGGGGAGCTACGAGCAGTACTTC.

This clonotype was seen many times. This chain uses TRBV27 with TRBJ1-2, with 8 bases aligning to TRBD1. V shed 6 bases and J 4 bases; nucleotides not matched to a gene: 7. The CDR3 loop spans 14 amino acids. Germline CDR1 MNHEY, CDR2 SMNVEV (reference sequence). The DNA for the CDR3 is TGTGCCAGCAGGGACAGGGTCCTGGGCTATGGCTACACCTTC. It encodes CASRDRVLGYGYTF.

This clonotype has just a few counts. The CDR3 bases are TGTGCCAGCAGTTTTGGGCAGAACGAGCAGTACTTC. Translated, it gives CASSFGQNEQYF. The rearrangement links TRBV12-3 or TRBV12-4 to TRBJ2-7; D call uncertain. The CDR3 has 12 amino acids. V dropped 3 bases and J dropped 5 bases, with 8 bases sitting between them.

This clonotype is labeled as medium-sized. This CDR3 is CSAGRVEVRPDTQYF. DNA of the CDR3: TGCAGTGCTGGCCGCGTGGAGGTCCGTCCCGATACGCAGTATTTT. The J gene is TRBJ2-3, the V gene TRBV20-1, with D tentatively TRBD2 (5 bases). The CDR3 runs 15 residues. Germline V CDR1 and CDR2: DFQATT, SNEGSKA (reference sequence). V shed 5 bases and J shed 6 bases, with 21 bases lying between them.

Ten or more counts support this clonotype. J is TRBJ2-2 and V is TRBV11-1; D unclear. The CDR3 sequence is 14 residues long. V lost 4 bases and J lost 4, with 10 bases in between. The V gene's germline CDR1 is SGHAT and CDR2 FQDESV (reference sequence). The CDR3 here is CASSSARITGELFF. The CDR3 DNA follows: TGTGCCAGCAGCTCAGCACGGATCACCGGGGAGCTGTTTTTT. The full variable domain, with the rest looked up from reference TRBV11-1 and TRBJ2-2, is EAEVAQSPRYKITEKSQAVAFWCDPISGHATLYWYRQILGQGPELLVQFQDESVVDDSQLPKDRFSAERLKGVDSTLKIQPAELGDSAMYLCASSSARITGELFFGEGSRLTVL.